The 3 T cell receptor beta chains below come from one sample, sequenced in a study of blood T cell repertoires in COVID-19. Assay: immunoSEQ multiplex PCR; the TCRdb copy retains only in-frame clones and omits some. The sample contains under 130,000 clones, more than 80% of which appear only once. Sequencing input: peripheral blood. The origin of the receptors is a woman of 80 years or more with acute or convalescent COVID-19.

The chain employs TRBV5-1 and TRBJ2-7, with 10 positions matching TRBD1. The CDR3 loop spans 15 amino acids. The V segment lost 4 bases and the J segment 2 bases; nucleotides outside the gene matches: 6. CDR1 and CDR2 (germline): SGHRS, YFSETQ. DNA of the CDR3: TGCGCCAGCAGCCTGGGGACAGGGGTCACCTACGAGCAGTACTTC. Translated, it gives CASSLGTGVTYEQYF.

This clone was seen once. The rearrangement uses TRBV6-5 and TRBJ2-3; 7 nucleotides line up with TRBD1. V trimming: 2 bases; J trimming: 4 bases; junction bases outside the gene matches: 6. CDR1 is MNHEY, CDR2 SVGAGI, per germline. The CDR3 has 15 residues. The CDR3 bases are TGTGCCAGCAGTTACGGCGGACAGGTTTCAGATACGCAGTATTTT. This codes for CASSYGGQVSDTQYF.

This clone was detected a few times. The V call is TRBV5-4, the J call TRBJ1-1, with no clear D. The CDR3 runs to 16 residues. Trimming left V 1 base short and J 1 base short, with 14 bases between. The germline V gene encodes CDR1 SGHNT and CDR2 YYREEE (reference sequence). CDR3 in DNA: TGTGCCAGCAGCTTGCGGGGTAAACAGAGGAACACTGAAGCTTTCTTT. It specifies CASSLRGKQRNTEAFF.